This TCR beta chain was sequenced for a study of T cell responses to AZD1222 COVID-19 vaccine. The CDR3 totals 15 residues. Germline V gene lookup returns CDR1 SGHTA and CDR2 FQGTGA. V dropped 5 bases and J dropped 2; count of bases not matched to a gene: 5. Some clones are missing from TCRdb's copy, which holds only in-frame ones; the method was immunoSEQ multiplex PCR. Seen here are about 110,000 clones, about four fifths observed once, and the top ten hold around 4.6%. Sequences were derived from peripheral blood, sampled on day 0 of AZD1222 vaccination. The TCR was taken from an adult in good health. This rearrangement joins TRBV7-3 to TRBJ2-2; 7 nucleotides agree with TRBD1. The CDR3 here is CASSPGQANTGELFF. CDR3 coding DNA: TGTGCCAGCAGCCCCGGACAGGCTAACACCGGGGAGCTGTTTTTT.